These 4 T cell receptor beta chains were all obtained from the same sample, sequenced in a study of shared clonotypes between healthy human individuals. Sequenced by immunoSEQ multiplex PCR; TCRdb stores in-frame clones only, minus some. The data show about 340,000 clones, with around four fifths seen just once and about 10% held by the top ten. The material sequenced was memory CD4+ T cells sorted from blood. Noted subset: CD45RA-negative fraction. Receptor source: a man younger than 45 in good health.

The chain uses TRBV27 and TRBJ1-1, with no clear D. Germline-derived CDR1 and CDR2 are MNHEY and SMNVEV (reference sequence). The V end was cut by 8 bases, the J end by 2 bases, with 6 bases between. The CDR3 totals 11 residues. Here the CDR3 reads CASRRNTEAFF. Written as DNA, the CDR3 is TGTGCCAGCCGACGTAACACTGAAGCTTTCTTT.

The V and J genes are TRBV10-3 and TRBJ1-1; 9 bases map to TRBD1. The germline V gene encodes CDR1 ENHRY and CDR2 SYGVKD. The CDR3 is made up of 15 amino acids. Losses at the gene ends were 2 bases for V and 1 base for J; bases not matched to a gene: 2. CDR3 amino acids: CAISEGDRANTEAFF. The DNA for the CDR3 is TGTGCCATCAGTGAGGGGGACAGGGCGAACACTGAAGCTTTCTTT.

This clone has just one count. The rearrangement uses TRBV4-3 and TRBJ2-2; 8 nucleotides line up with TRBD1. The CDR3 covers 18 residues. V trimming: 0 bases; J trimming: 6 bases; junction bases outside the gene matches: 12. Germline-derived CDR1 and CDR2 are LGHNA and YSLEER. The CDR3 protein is CASSQDRGGQGLAGELFF. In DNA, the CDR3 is TGCGCCAGCAGCCAAGATAGGGGCGGACAGGGTTTGGCCGGGGAGCTGTTTTTT.

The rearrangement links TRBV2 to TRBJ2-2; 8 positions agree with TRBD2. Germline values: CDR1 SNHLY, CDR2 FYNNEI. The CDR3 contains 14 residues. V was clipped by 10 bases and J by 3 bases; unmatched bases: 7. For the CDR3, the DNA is TGTGCCATCGACGGACTAGCCCACACCGGGGAGCTGTTTTTT. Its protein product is CAIDGLAHTGELFF. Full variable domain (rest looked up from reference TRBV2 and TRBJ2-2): EPEVTQTPSHQVTQMGQEVILRCVPISNHLYFYWYRQILGQKVEFLVSFYNNEISEKSEIFDDQFSVERPDGSNFTLKIRSTKLEDSAMYFCAIDGLAHTGELFFGEGSRLTVL.